This TCR beta chain was obtained from a study of blood T cells in healthy people across ages. Study results and caveats: Since the PBMCs were unsorted, naive and antigen-experienced cells could not be conclusively compared.

Donation came from healthy Caucasian individuals in Russia who were aged roughly 6 to 100. This CDR3 is built from 14 residues. The trim removed 1 base at V and 8 bases at J, leaving 3 bases unmatched. Germline V gene lookup returns CDR1 SGHVS and CDR2 FNYEAQ. In regard to this clonotype: What it binds is unknown.

Then a second PCR, running roughly 7 to 11 cycles, was carried out with a sample-barcoded 5' primer and a J-beta primer mix. A single record per CDR3 protein comes from TCRdb applying MiXCR to the 5' RACE reads. The sample includes fewer than 950,000 distinct CDR3 sequences, around 36% seen only once; the top ten take 10% to 15%. The source of this sequence is a man between 18 and 29 years old in good health. This rearrangement joins TRBV7-6 to TRBJ2-3; 10 bases map to TRBD2. The sequenced material came from blood. The CDR3 bases are TGTGCCAGCAGCTTAGGGTCTAGCGGGGGTACGCAGTATTTT. Translation: CASSLGSSGGTQYF.